This T cell receptor beta chain is from a study of beta chain features in type 1 diabetes. Background on the study: Sorted cells from all samples, numbering over 85,000,000, were examined.

Note on this clone: Its antigen is unknown. Other DNA sequences from this sample encode an identical CDR3 as well.

Overall study results and limits: A pattern of fewer insertions and more deletions at VDJ junctions was seen in type 1 diabetes patients. Among patients with Type 1 diabetes, TCRB CDR3s were moderately but significantly shorter in every one of the four CD4+ subsets.

Expressed TCRB transcripts were sequenced because the isolated RNA had all been reverse transcribed beforehand. There were 3.5 million to 4.5 million reads on average in the naive, central memory and regulatory T cell samples. Sequencing was performed with immunoSEQ multiplex PCR; in TCRdb, only in-frame clones are kept and a portion is missing. The table lists under 200,000 clones, around 8.3% of them singletons. Per germline, CDR1 SGHTA and CDR2 FQGTGA. Trimming took 5 bases from V and 3 from J; bases not matched to a gene: 3. The CDR3 is made up of 15 amino acids. The chain joins TRBV7-3 to TRBJ2-7, with 14 bases matching TRBD2. The sequencing input was central memory CD4+ T cells from blood. This TCR was recovered from a woman between 18 and 29 years old with type 1 diabetes. The CDR3 DNA reads as TGTGCCAGCAGCCTGGGGACTAGCGGGAGCTACGAGCAGTACTTC. Amino acid sequence: CASSLGTSGSYEQYF.